This T cell receptor beta chain emerged from a study of OX40 agonist ivuxolimab in advanced cancers. Excluded were patients having autoimmune disease history or systemic immunosuppression. Per germline, CDR1 KGHSH and CDR2 LQKENI. The CDR3 runs 13 residues. V lost 2 bases, J lost 4 bases, and 8 bases lay in between. Study-wide points: Clonal expansion among partial responders at 0.1-3.0 mg/kg ranked near the lowest. CD4+ and CD8+ blood T cells expanded clonally by week 6 at 0.1 to 3.0 mg/kg. Among expanded peripheral T cells, antigen specificity went undetermined.

Produced via immunoSEQ multiplex PCR; TCRdb's table is partial and in-frame only. The profile shows approximately 59,000 clones, roughly four fifths of them singletons. On this clone: Its antigen is unknown.

The clonotype was recovered from an adult with an advanced solid tumor such as melanoma, head and neck, liver or kidney cancer. The sequences come from CD4+ or CD8+ T cells sorted from blood, collected in a trial of the OX40 agonist ivuxolimab. The chain links TRBV18 to TRBJ1-2; D is perhaps TRBD1 (6 bases). The CDR3 bases are TGTGCCAGCTCACCAGACAGGAGCTATGGCTACACCTTC. Translating gives CASSPDRSYGYTF.